This is a list of T cell receptor beta chains from one sample in a study of long-term antiretroviral therapy in people with HIV. Profiling relied on immunoSEQ multiplex PCR, and the TCRdb table lists in-frame clones only, not all of them. The table has roughly 6,400 clones, roughly three quarters seen once. The sequencing here drew on unsorted PBMCs, taken 1.1 years after starting antiretroviral therapy. The receptors here all came from a man aged 40-50 years with HIV. CDR3s include the opening cysteine and the closing phenylalanine or tryptophan. Each record gives: D gene, J gene, clone size, V gene, CDR3 DNA, CDR3 protein. D genes are given only for firm matches. Some rows mark clone size as missing; the rest say once, few, many or name a class of expanded clone.

NA | TRBJ2-2 | once | TRBV7-9 | TGTGCCATCCCTGGTAGACGCACCGGGGAGCTGTTTTTT | CAIPGRRTGELFF
NA | TRBJ1-1 | NA | TRBV11-3 | TGTGCCAGCAGCTTAGTAGACCCTACTGAAGCTTTCTTT | CASSLVDPTEAFF
NA | TRBJ1-2 | NA | TRBV19 | TGTGCCAGTAGTGCCTGGATAGCTGGCTACACCTTC | CASSAWIAGYTF
NA | TRBJ2-1 | NA | TRBV6-5 | TGTGCCAGCAGTTACGGGGTGGGGGCCTACCAGTTCTTC | CASSYGVGAYQFF
TRBD1 | TRBJ1-2 | once | TRBV27 | TGTGCCAGCAGTCGACAGGGGGCGAACTATGGCTACACCTTC | CASSRQGANYGYTF
NA | TRBJ1-5 | NA | TRBV30 | TGTGCCTGGAATGGCGGATTGGGCCACAGCAATCAGCCCCAGCATTTT | CAWNGGLGHSNQPQHF
TRBD1 | TRBJ1-4 | NA | TRBV19 | TGTGCCAGTAGTACCCTTTTTGGGACAGGCCTTAATGAAAAACTGTTTTTT | CASSTLFGTGLNEKLFF
NA | TRBJ1-5 | once | TRBV5-1 | TGCGCCAGCAGCTTGGAGGGTAACAATCAGCCCCAGCATTTT | CASSLEGNNQPQHF
TRBD2 | TRBJ2-7 | NA | TRBV5-4 | TGTGCCAGCACGGCGGGGGGGTTAGGGGCCGAGCAGTACTTC | CASTAGGLGAEQYF
TRBD1 | TRBJ1-2 | NA | TRBV10-2 | TGCGCCAGCAGTCCAGGGACAGGGAGAGAACCGAACTATGGCTACACCTTC | CASSPGTGREPNYGYTF
TRBD1 | TRBJ2-7 | NA | TRBV13 | TGTGCCAGCAGCTTGAGGACAGGGGGCTACGAGCAGTACTTC | CASSLRTGGYEQYF
NA | TRBJ1-1 | NA | TRBV7-9 | TGTGCCAGCAGCTTATCTGAAGCTTTCTTT | CASSLSEAFF
NA | TRBJ1-5 | NA | TRBV6-6 | TGTGCCAGCAGTTACTCCGACCCCAATCAGCCCCAGCATTTT | CASSYSDPNQPQHF
NA | TRBJ2-3 | NA | TRBV7-2 | TGTGCCAGCGGGGGGACGACAGATACGCAGTATTTT | CASGGTTDTQYF
NA | TRBJ2-3 | NA | TRBV4-2 | TGTGCCAGCAGCCAAGATCCAAGCGAGACGGATACGCAGTATTTT | CASSQDPSETDTQYF
NA | TRBJ2-1 | NA | TRBV2 | TGTGCCAGCAGTGAGGACCTCCCTGAGCAGTTCTTC | CASSEDLPEQFF
NA | TRBJ1-6 | NA | TRBV18 | TGTGCCAGCTCACCACCGGGGGCTGATACTTCACCCCTCCACTTT | CASSPPGADTSPLHF
NA | TRBJ1-1 | NA | TRBV6-5 | TGTGCCAGCCTTGTGGCCGCGGGGAACACTGAAGCTTTCTTT | CASLVAAGNTEAFF
TRBD2 | TRBJ2-3 | NA | TRBV5-1 | TGCGCCAGCAGTTTCGGGGGGGCCACAGATACGCAGTATTTT | CASSFGGATDTQYF
NA | TRBJ1-1 | NA | TRBV28 | TGTGCCAGCAGTTTAGAGGGGCCGGCTGAAGCTTTCTTT | CASSLEGPAEAFF
NA | TRBJ2-7 | NA | TRBV6-6 | TGTGCCAGCAGCTACTCTAGGGAGCAGTACTTC | CASSYSREQYF
NA | TRBJ2-7 | NA | TRBV5-6 | TGTGCCAGCAGCTTGGAAACCGGGAACTTTCTGCACGAGCAGTACTTC | CASSLETGNFLHEQYF